This T cell receptor beta chain was obtained from a study of shared T cell receptors in the human thymus. V shed 2 bases, J shed 1 base, and the junction held 0 bases outside the gene matches. This CDR3 contains 14 residues. Germline CDR1 GTSNPN, CDR2 SVGIG (reference sequence). This table comes from immunoSEQ multiplex PCR, and its TCRdb copy is limited to in-frame clones, with some not included. The data contain some 720,000 clones, approximately 88% of them singletons. These data were also filed under a second study, of human thymus T cells.

The source material was thymocytes. The sequence came from a boy in the first two years of life with a congenital heart defect. The genes are TRBV30 and TRBJ2-1, with TRBD2 matching over 9 bases. As DNA, the CDR3 is TGTGCCTGGAGTAGCGGGAGGTCCTACAATGAGCAGTTCTTC. Translated: CAWSSGRSYNEQFF.